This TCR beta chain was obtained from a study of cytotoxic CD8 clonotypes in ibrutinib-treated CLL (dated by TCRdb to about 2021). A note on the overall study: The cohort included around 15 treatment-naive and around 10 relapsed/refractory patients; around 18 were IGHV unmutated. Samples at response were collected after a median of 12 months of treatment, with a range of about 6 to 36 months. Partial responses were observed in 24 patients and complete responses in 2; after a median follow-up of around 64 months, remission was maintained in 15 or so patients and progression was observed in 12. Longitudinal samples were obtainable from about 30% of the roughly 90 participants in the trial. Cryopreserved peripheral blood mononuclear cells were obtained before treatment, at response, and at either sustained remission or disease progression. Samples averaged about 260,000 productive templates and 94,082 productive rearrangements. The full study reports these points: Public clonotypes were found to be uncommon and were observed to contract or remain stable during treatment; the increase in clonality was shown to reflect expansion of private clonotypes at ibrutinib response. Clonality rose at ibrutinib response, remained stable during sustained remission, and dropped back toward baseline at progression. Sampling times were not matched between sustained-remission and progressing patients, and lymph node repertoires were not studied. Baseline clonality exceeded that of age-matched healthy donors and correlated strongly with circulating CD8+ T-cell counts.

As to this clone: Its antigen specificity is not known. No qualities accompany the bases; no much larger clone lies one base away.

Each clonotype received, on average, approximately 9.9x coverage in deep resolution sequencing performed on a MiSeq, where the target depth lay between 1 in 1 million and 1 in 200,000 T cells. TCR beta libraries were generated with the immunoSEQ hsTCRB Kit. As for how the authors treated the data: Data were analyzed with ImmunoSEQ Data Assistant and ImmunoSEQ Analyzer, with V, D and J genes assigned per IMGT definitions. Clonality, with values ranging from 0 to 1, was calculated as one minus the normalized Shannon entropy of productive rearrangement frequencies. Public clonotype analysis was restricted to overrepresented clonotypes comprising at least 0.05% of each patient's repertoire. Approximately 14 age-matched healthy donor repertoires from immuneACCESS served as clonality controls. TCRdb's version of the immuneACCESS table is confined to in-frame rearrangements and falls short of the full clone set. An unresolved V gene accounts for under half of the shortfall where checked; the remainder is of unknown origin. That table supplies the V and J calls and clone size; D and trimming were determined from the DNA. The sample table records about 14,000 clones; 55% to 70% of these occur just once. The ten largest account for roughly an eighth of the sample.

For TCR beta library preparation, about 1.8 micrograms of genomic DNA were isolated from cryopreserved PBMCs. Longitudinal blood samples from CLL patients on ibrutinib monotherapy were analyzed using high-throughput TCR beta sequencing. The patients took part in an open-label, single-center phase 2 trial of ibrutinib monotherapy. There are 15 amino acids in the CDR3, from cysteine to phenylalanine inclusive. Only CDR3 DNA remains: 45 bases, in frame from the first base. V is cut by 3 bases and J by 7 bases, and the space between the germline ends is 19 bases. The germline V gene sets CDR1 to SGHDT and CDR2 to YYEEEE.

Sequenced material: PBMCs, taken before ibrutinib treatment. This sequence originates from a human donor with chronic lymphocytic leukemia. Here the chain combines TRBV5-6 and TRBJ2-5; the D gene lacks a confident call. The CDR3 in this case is CASSSAGPASRTQYF. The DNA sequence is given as TGTGCCAGCAGCTCCGCCGGACCCGCCTCGAGGACCCAGTACTTC.